Described below is a single T cell receptor (beta chain) sequence and its context. Its target is not known. A much larger clone differs from this one at a single base, so this may be a read error. The source of the sample is a study of T cells after yellow fever vaccination. Turning to the study itself: When fractions had low cell numbers, they were prepared with SMART-Seq v4 Ultra Low Input. Overall study results and limits: Post-booster reappearance was seen for most primary-vaccination clones (roughly 96% CD4, 88% CD8).

The germline V gene has CDR1 MGHRA and CDR2 YSYEKL. The CDR3 is made up of 14 amino acids. TCRdb re-derived calls from the 5' RACE reads in MiXCR, one entry per CDR3 protein. The sample carries roughly 50,000 distinct CDR3 sequences, roughly 7.5% recorded once. The sample was CD8+ T cells sorted from PBMCs, taken more than 14 days after the first yellow fever vaccination. The TCR sequence derives from a man aged 18-30 years who received the YFV17D yellow fever vaccine. The V gene is TRBV4-1, the J gene TRBJ2-1; D is possibly TRBD1 or TRBD2 (5 bases each). CDR3 nucleotides: TGCACCAGCAGCCAGGGAGACAGATACAATGAGCAGTTCTTC. It yields the protein CTSSQGDRYNEQFF.